The next 5 T cell receptor beta chains were all read from a single sample in a study of T cells in Graves' hyperthyroidism and ophthalmopathy. There were TCR beta CDR3 regions amplified from RNA transcripts. First-round RT-PCR of the TCR CDR3 relied on the HTBI primer set. TCRdb reprocessed the multiplex PCR reads with MiXCR, giving one entry per CDR3 protein. The data show under 350,000 distinct CDR3 sequences, over 15% seen once. Input material: blood. These TCRs come from an older woman with Graves' ophthalmopathy.

This clonotype was observed a few times. The chain links TRBV10-3 to TRBJ2-7; D gene uncertain. This CDR3 is built from 12 residues. V lost 5 bases, J lost 2 bases, and 7 bases lay in between. The germline V gene has CDR1 ENHRY and CDR2 SYGVKD. The CDR3 spells CAISPNPYEQYF. The CDR3 DNA is TGTGCCATCAGTCCGAATCCCTACGAGCAGTACTTC.

Worth noting for this clonotype: With a much larger clone just one base away, this may be a read error. This chain uses TRBV27 with TRBJ2-7; D gene uncertain. The ends were cut back, 3 bases at V and 7 bases at J, with 19 bases in the middle. CDR1 is MNHEY and CDR2 is SMNVEV in the germline V gene (reference sequence). This CDR3 is built from 15 residues. CDR3 coding DNA: TGTGCCAGCAGTTTTCGGTCTAGATCCCTGGGGGAGCAGTACTTC. This encodes CASSFRSRSLGEQYF.

This clonotype was found many times. This chain's CDR3 is CASRDRLNSNQPQHF. The CDR3 nucleotides are TGTGCCAGCCGGGACAGACTTAATAGCAATCAGCCCCAGCATTTT. This chain joins TRBV27 and TRBJ1-5, with 7 bases aligning to TRBD1. Unmatched junction bases numbered 7, after V lost 8 bases and J lost 0 bases. The CDR3 is 15 residues long. Germline CDR1 is MNHEY and CDR2 is SMNVEV (reference sequence).

The rearrangement uses TRBV19 and TRBJ2-1, with 9 bases matching TRBD2. The CDR3 has 16 amino acids. After removal of 7 bases from V and 2 bases from J, the junction contained 9 bases not matched to a gene. CDR1 and CDR2 from the germline V gene are LNHDA and SQIVND (reference sequence). Written as DNA, the CDR3 is TGTGCCAGTACCCCATCACTAGCGGGCACCTACAATGAGCAGTTCTTC. Translating it yields CASTPSLAGTYNEQFF.

In this sample, this clonotype turned up a few times. This chain links TRBV6-2 or TRBV6-3 with TRBJ1-2, with D unclear. CDR1 is MNHEY, CDR2 SVGEGT, per germline. The length of the CDR3 is 16 residues. Between the trimmed V and J ends, which lost 7 bases and 5 bases, there was a span of 23 bases. CDR3 coding DNA: TGTGCCAGCAACAGTCCCACCCGGACTGACGAATATGGCTACACCTTC. It codes for CASNSPTRTDEYGYTF.